The rows below give T cell receptor beta chains drawn from one sample of a study of blood T cells in healthy people across ages. TCRdb passed the 5' RACE reads through MiXCR, listing each CDR3 protein once. The table has about 800,000 distinct CDR3 sequences, 58% seen once; the top ten hold roughly 22%. The sequenced sample consisted of blood. The receptor set was obtained from a man under 40 in good health. Both conserved end residues are part of each CDR3. D genes are given only for firm matches. Clone size appears in some rows only: once, few, many, or a class for an expanded clone.

d_call: TRBD2
v_call: TRBV20-1
clone_size: once
j_call: TRBJ2-1
cdr3_aa: CSAAHPSGGPYNEQFF
cdr3_nt: TGCAGTGCTGCACACCCTAGCGGGGGGCCTTACAATGAGCAGTTCTTC

d_call: TRBD1
v_call: TRBV24-1
clone_size: .
j_call: TRBJ2-1
cdr3_aa: CATSDFRTGDYNEQFF
cdr3_nt: TGTGCCACCAGTGATTTCAGGACAGGAGATTACAATGAGCAGTTCTTC

d_call: TRBD1
v_call: TRBV20-1
clone_size: .
j_call: TRBJ2-7
cdr3_aa: CSAPRGKGEQYF
cdr3_nt: TGCAGTGCTCCCAGGGGGAAGGGCGAGCAGTACTTC

d_call: TRBD2
v_call: TRBV28
clone_size: .
j_call: TRBJ2-7
cdr3_aa: CASSSWLPGGYSYEQYF
cdr3_nt: TGTGCCAGCTCTTCCTGGCTCCCGGGGGGATACTCCTACGAGCAGTACTTC

d_call: .
v_call: TRBV27
clone_size: .
j_call: TRBJ1-1
cdr3_aa: CASRPTGFGEAFF
cdr3_nt: TGTGCCAGCAGGCCCACAGGGTTTGGTGAAGCTTTCTTT

d_call: .
v_call: TRBV10-3
clone_size: .
j_call: TRBJ1-1
cdr3_aa: CAIQGSGPEAFF
cdr3_nt: TGTGCCATACAGGGATCGGGACCTGAAGCTTTCTTT

d_call: .
v_call: TRBV7-2
clone_size: .
j_call: TRBJ2-4
cdr3_aa: CASSFQSGTDIQYF
cdr3_nt: TGTGCCAGCAGTTTCCAAAGCGGGACAGACATTCAGTACTTC

d_call: TRBD1
v_call: TRBV27
clone_size: .
j_call: TRBJ2-7
cdr3_aa: CASSPRWDRSVYEQYF
cdr3_nt: TGTGCCAGCAGTCCTAGATGGGACAGAAGTGTCTACGAGCAGTACTTC

d_call: .
v_call: TRBV20-1
clone_size: .
j_call: TRBJ2-3
cdr3_aa: CSALTTGADTQYF
cdr3_nt: TGCAGTGCTTTGACTACGGGCGCAGATACGCAGTATTTT

d_call: TRBD2
v_call: TRBV4-2
clone_size: few
j_call: TRBJ2-5
cdr3_aa: CASSHSTSGGAATQYF
cdr3_nt: TGTGCCAGCAGCCACTCGACTAGCGGGGGGGCAGCCACCCAGTACTTC

d_call: TRBD1
v_call: TRBV6-2/TRBV6-3
clone_size: .
j_call: TRBJ2-7
cdr3_aa: CASSSVLGQGNYGQYF
cdr3_nt: TGTGCCAGCAGTTCCGTATTGGGACAGGGGAATTACGGGCAGTACTTC

d_call: .
v_call: TRBV7-8
clone_size: once
j_call: TRBJ1-5
cdr3_aa: CASSSDTRSDQPQHF
cdr3_nt: TGTGCCAGCAGCTCAGACACCAGATCCGATCAGCCCCAGCATTTT

d_call: TRBD1
v_call: TRBV10-3
clone_size: .
j_call: TRBJ1-2
cdr3_aa: CAISDQGATNYGYTF
cdr3_nt: TGTGCCATCAGCGATCAGGGGGCAACTAACTATGGCTACACCTTC

d_call: TRBD2
v_call: TRBV7-9
clone_size: few
j_call: TRBJ2-1
cdr3_aa: CASSTSGRYNEQFF
cdr3_nt: TGTGCCAGCTCGACTAGCGGTCGTTACAATGAGCAGTTCTTC

d_call: TRBD1
v_call: TRBV7-2
clone_size: .
j_call: TRBJ2-7
cdr3_aa: CASSYDRGPPVAYEQYF
cdr3_nt: TGTGCCAGCAGTTACGACAGGGGTCCGCCGGTTGCCTACGAGCAGTACTTC

d_call: .
v_call: TRBV11-1
clone_size: .
j_call: TRBJ1-6
cdr3_aa: CASSQRAGFGSPLHF
cdr3_nt: TGTGCCAGCAGTCAGAGGGCCGGGTTTGGATCACCCCTCCACTTT

d_call: .
v_call: TRBV6-1
clone_size: few
j_call: TRBJ2-1
cdr3_aa: CASSEASSYNEQFF
cdr3_nt: TGTGCCAGCAGTGAGGCAAGCTCCTACAATGAGCAGTTCTTC

d_call: .
v_call: TRBV7-2
clone_size: few
j_call: TRBJ2-1
cdr3_aa: CASSLMATGDYEQFF
cdr3_nt: TGTGCCAGCAGCTTAATGGCAACAGGGGACTATGAGCAGTTCTTC

d_call: .
v_call: TRBV11-3
clone_size: .
j_call: TRBJ2-1
cdr3_aa: CASSLEAAAYNEQFF
cdr3_nt: TGTGCCAGCAGCTTAGAGGCAGCCGCCTACAATGAGCAGTTCTTC

d_call: .
v_call: TRBV11-2
clone_size: .
j_call: TRBJ2-5
cdr3_aa: CATSIRGNQETQYF
cdr3_nt: TGTGCCACCTCGATTAGGGGCAACCAAGAGACCCAGTACTTC

d_call: TRBD1
v_call: TRBV7-9
clone_size: .
j_call: TRBJ2-5
cdr3_aa: CASSLAATGPKETQYF
cdr3_nt: TGTGCCAGCAGCTTAGCGGCGACAGGGCCGAAAGAGACCCAGTACTTC

d_call: TRBD2
v_call: TRBV29-1
clone_size: few
j_call: TRBJ2-7
cdr3_aa: CSVVRGVYEQYF
cdr3_nt: TGCAGCGTTGTCCGGGGGGTCTACGAGCAGTACTTC

d_call: TRBD2
v_call: TRBV20-1
clone_size: .
j_call: TRBJ2-3
cdr3_aa: CSARDRLAGTWGTQYF
cdr3_nt: TGCAGTGCTAGAGATAGGCTAGCGGGAACGTGGGGTACGCAGTATTTT

d_call: TRBD1
v_call: TRBV5-1
clone_size: few
j_call: TRBJ2-7
cdr3_aa: CASSHRDRSNEQYF
cdr3_nt: TGCGCCAGCAGCCACCGGGACAGATCTAACGAGCAGTACTTC

d_call: .
v_call: TRBV27
clone_size: .
j_call: TRBJ2-7
cdr3_aa: CASRAAGSPSYEQYF
cdr3_nt: TGTGCCAGCAGGGCCGCAGGGAGCCCCTCTTACGAGCAGTACTTC

d_call: .
v_call: TRBV7-2
clone_size: .
j_call: TRBJ2-7
cdr3_aa: CASSTSWGSYEQYF
cdr3_nt: TGTGCCAGCAGTACTAGCTGGGGCTCCTACGAGCAGTACTTC

d_call: .
v_call: TRBV20-1
clone_size: .
j_call: TRBJ2-3
cdr3_aa: CSARDPDSTDTQYF
cdr3_nt: TGCAGTGCTAGAGATCCGGATAGCACAGATACGCAGTATTTT

d_call: TRBD1
v_call: TRBV6-2/TRBV6-3
clone_size: few
j_call: TRBJ2-7
cdr3_aa: CASSELQGDEQYF
cdr3_nt: TGTGCCAGCAGTGAACTACAGGGGGACGAGCAGTACTTC

d_call: .
v_call: TRBV5-1
clone_size: few
j_call: TRBJ1-5
cdr3_aa: CASSPDPGQPQHF
cdr3_nt: TGCGCCAGCAGCCCCGATCCTGGTCAGCCCCAGCATTTT

d_call: .
v_call: TRBV7-2
clone_size: .
j_call: TRBJ1-5
cdr3_aa: CASSLARGAGQPQHF
cdr3_nt: TGTGCCAGCAGCTTAGCGAGGGGGGCCGGGCAGCCCCAGCATTTT

d_call: TRBD2
v_call: TRBV7-8
clone_size: .
j_call: TRBJ2-4
cdr3_aa: CASSSRAGGPGEQYF
cdr3_nt: TGTGCCAGCAGCTCCAGAGCGGGAGGGCCTGGAGAGCAGTACTTC

d_call: .
v_call: TRBV20-1
clone_size: few
j_call: TRBJ2-7
cdr3_aa: CSARGLEKYEQYF
cdr3_nt: TGCAGTGCTAGAGGACTAGAAAAATACGAGCAGTACTTC

d_call: .
v_call: TRBV20-1
clone_size: .
j_call: TRBJ1-1
cdr3_aa: CSAPSTVNTEAFF
cdr3_nt: TGCAGTGCTCCATCGACAGTTAACACTGAAGCTTTCTTT

d_call: TRBD1
v_call: TRBV5-1
clone_size: .
j_call: TRBJ2-1
cdr3_aa: CASSTGQSSYNEQFF
cdr3_nt: TGCGCCAGCAGCACGGGACAGTCTTCCTACAATGAGCAGTTCTTC

d_call: .
v_call: TRBV28
clone_size: .
j_call: TRBJ1-1
cdr3_aa: CASLVGRGDTEAFF
cdr3_nt: TGTGCCAGTCTGGTAGGACGCGGGGACACTGAAGCTTTCTTT

d_call: .
v_call: TRBV7-2
clone_size: .
j_call: TRBJ2-5
cdr3_aa: CASSLRERTYERYF
cdr3_nt: TGTGCCAGCAGCCTCCGCGAGCGGACCTACGAGCGGTACTTC

d_call: TRBD2
v_call: TRBV7-2
clone_size: .
j_call: TRBJ2-7
cdr3_aa: CASSPTSGRVEQYF
cdr3_nt: TGTGCCAGCAGCCCCACTAGCGGGAGGGTCGAGCAGTACTTC

d_call: TRBD2
v_call: TRBV20-1
clone_size: .
j_call: TRBJ2-3
cdr3_aa: CSARPRGGRGDTQYF
cdr3_nt: TGCAGTGCTAGACCCCGCGGCGGGAGAGGAGATACGCAGTATTTT

d_call: .
v_call: TRBV20-1
clone_size: .
j_call: TRBJ2-3
cdr3_aa: CSARTLPQYF
cdr3_nt: TGCAGTGCTAGGACCCTTCCGCAGTATTTT

d_call: TRBD2
v_call: TRBV4-2
clone_size: .
j_call: TRBJ2-3
cdr3_aa: CASSQESGGATDTQYF
cdr3_nt: TGTGCCAGCAGCCAAGAAAGCGGGGGGGCGACAGATACGCAGTATTTT

d_call: TRBD1
v_call: TRBV2
clone_size: few
j_call: TRBJ2-5
cdr3_aa: CASSDPRQGAGETQYF
cdr3_nt: TGTGCCAGCAGTGACCCCCGACAGGGGGCCGGGGAGACCCAGTACTTC

d_call: TRBD2
v_call: TRBV28
clone_size: .
j_call: TRBJ2-7
cdr3_aa: CASSLYAGGSSYEQYF
cdr3_nt: TGTGCCAGCAGTTTATACGCGGGAGGGAGCTCCTACGAGCAGTACTTC

d_call: .
v_call: TRBV23-1
clone_size: .
j_call: TRBJ2-3
cdr3_aa: CASSQSRPSSFQSDTQYF
cdr3_nt: TGCGCCAGCAGTCAATCTAGGCCCAGTAGTTTCCAGTCCGATACGCAGTATTTT

d_call: .
v_call: TRBV20-1
clone_size: .
j_call: TRBJ2-7
cdr3_aa: CSARNRLADYEQYF
cdr3_nt: TGCAGTGCTAGAAACCGACTGGCGGACTACGAGCAGTACTTC

d_call: .
v_call: TRBV2
clone_size: few
j_call: TRBJ2-7
cdr3_aa: CASKNSQTHEQYF
cdr3_nt: TGTGCCAGCAAGAACAGCCAGACCCACGAGCAGTACTTC

d_call: TRBD2
v_call: TRBV20-1
clone_size: .
j_call: TRBJ2-1
cdr3_aa: CSAESGSRDEQFF
cdr3_nt: TGCAGTGCTGAAAGCGGGAGTAGGGATGAGCAGTTCTTC

d_call: .
v_call: TRBV29-1
clone_size: few
j_call: TRBJ2-6
cdr3_aa: CSVEGVGANVLTF
cdr3_nt: TGCAGCGTTGAAGGGGTTGGGGCCAACGTCCTGACTTTC

d_call: .
v_call: TRBV7-8
clone_size: few
j_call: TRBJ2-7
cdr3_aa: CASSLRIDYEQYF
cdr3_nt: TGTGCCAGCAGCTTGCGGATCGACTACGAGCAGTACTTC

d_call: TRBD2
v_call: TRBV9
clone_size: .
j_call: TRBJ2-5
cdr3_aa: CASSVGASGGASETQYF
cdr3_nt: TGTGCCAGCAGCGTAGGGGCTAGCGGGGGGGCAAGTGAGACCCAGTACTTC

d_call: .
v_call: TRBV7-2
clone_size: .
j_call: TRBJ1-2
cdr3_aa: CASSWGEGCGYTF
cdr3_nt: TGTGCCAGCAGCTGGGGGGAGGGATGCGGCTACACCTTC

d_call: TRBD2
v_call: TRBV28
clone_size: .
j_call: TRBJ2-3
cdr3_aa: CASGTSGAHTDTQYF
cdr3_nt: TGTGCCAGTGGGACTAGCGGGGCCCACACAGATACGCAGTATTTT

d_call: .
v_call: TRBV20-1
clone_size: .
j_call: TRBJ2-5
cdr3_aa: CSARVAWDPQETQYF
cdr3_nt: TGCAGTGCTAGAGTCGCGTGGGACCCACAAGAGACCCAGTACTTC

d_call: .
v_call: TRBV7-9
clone_size: .
j_call: TRBJ2-1
cdr3_aa: CASSPTFDRNEQFF
cdr3_nt: TGTGCCAGCAGCCCTACGTTCGACCGGAATGAGCAGTTCTTC

d_call: .
v_call: TRBV14
clone_size: .
j_call: TRBJ1-1
cdr3_aa: CASSHIALNTEAFF
cdr3_nt: TGTGCCAGCAGCCATATTGCTCTGAACACTGAAGCTTTCTTT

d_call: TRBD2
v_call: TRBV2
clone_size: .
j_call: TRBJ2-7
cdr3_aa: CASSFSGRSDEQYF
cdr3_nt: TGTGCCAGCAGTTTCAGCGGGAGGAGCGACGAGCAGTACTTC

d_call: .
v_call: TRBV15
clone_size: .
j_call: TRBJ2-2
cdr3_aa: CATSGTRETGELFF
cdr3_nt: TGTGCCACCAGCGGGACCAGGGAGACCGGGGAGCTGTTTTTT

d_call: .
v_call: TRBV18
clone_size: .
j_call: TRBJ1-2
cdr3_aa: CASSPNVGDGSSYGYTF
cdr3_nt: TGTGCCAGCTCACCAAACGTGGGTGATGGAAGTAGTTATGGCTACACCTTC